This T cell receptor beta chain was profiled in a study of post-analysis software for immune sequencing data. Study observations and caveats: Significantly lower normalized Chao1 diversity was found in patients with multiple sclerosis relative to controls. Elevated frequency relative to controls characterized four to six TRBV segments in patients, TRBV5-6, TRBV5-1 and TRBV20-1 among them.

Notes on this clonotype: Its antigen is still unknown.

The TCR beta cDNA libraries contained unique molecular identifiers. It was from about 0.98 to 11 million T cells that some 500,000 cDNA molecules came. MiXCR was run by TCRdb on the PCR reads, yielding one entry per CDR3 protein. The sample consists of more than 500,000 distinct CDR3 sequences, 34% of them appearing once. Trimming took 0 bases from V and 5 from J, leaving 13 bases between them. Per germline, CDR1 LGHDT and CDR2 YNNKEL (reference sequence). CDR3 length: 15 amino acids. The sample consisted of blood. The chain uses TRBV3-1 and TRBJ2-5, with a weak D call TRBD1 (6 bases). The TCR comes from a girl under 18 with multiple sclerosis. The CDR3 is CASSQDRGWRETQYF. The CDR3 nucleotides read TGTGCCAGCAGCCAAGACAGGGGTTGGCGGGAGACCCAGTACTTC.